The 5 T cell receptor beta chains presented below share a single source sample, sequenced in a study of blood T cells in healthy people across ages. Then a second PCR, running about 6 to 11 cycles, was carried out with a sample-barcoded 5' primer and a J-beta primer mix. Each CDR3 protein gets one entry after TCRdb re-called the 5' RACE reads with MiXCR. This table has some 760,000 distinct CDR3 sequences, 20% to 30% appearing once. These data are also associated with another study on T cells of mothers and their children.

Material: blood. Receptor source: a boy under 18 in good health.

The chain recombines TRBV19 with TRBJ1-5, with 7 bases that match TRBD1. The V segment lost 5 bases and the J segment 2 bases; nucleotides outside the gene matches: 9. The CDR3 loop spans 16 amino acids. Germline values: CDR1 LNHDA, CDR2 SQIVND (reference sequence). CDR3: CASSPHTGAGNQPQHF. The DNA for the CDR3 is TGTGCCAGTAGTCCCCATACAGGGGCCGGCAATCAGCCCCAGCATTTT.

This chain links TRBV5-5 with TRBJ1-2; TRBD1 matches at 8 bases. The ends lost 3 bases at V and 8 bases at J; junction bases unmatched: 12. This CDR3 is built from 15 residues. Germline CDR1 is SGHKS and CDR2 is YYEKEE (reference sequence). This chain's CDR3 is CASSYEGQGGPGYTF. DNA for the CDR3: TGTGCCAGCAGCTACGAAGGACAGGGCGGGCCGGGCTACACCTTC.

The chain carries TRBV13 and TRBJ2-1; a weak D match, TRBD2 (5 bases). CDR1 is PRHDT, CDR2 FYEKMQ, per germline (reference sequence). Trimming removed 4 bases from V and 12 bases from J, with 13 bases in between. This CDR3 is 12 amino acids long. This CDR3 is CASSSFPGGQFF. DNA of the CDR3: TGTGCCAGCAGCTCCTTCCCTGGAGGGCAGTTCTTC.

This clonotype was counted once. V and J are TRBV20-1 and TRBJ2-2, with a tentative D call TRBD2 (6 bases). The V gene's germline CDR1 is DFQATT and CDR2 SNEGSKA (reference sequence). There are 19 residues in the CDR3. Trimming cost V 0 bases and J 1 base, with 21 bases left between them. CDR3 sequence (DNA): TGCAGTGCTAGAGATTCTGCCGGGCGGGGCCCGCTGAACACCGGGGAGCTGTTTTTT. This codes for CSARDSAGRGPLNTGELFF.

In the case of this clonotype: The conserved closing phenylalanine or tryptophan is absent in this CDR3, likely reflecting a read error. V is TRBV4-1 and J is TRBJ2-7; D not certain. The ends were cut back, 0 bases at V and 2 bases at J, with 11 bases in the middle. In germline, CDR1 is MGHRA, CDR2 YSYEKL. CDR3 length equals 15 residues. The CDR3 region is CASSQEASETYEQYL. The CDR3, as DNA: TGCGCCAGCAGCCAAGAGGCCAGTGAAACCTACGAGCAGTACCTC.